The 15 T cell receptor beta chains presented below share a single source sample, sequenced in a study of T cell responses to AZD1222 COVID-19 vaccine. Here immunoSEQ multiplex PCR was the method, and the copy in TCRdb shows in-frame clones only, minus some. The profile shows 90,000 to 100,000 clones, around 89% of them singletons. The specimen comprised peripheral blood, sampled on day 0 of AZD1222 vaccination. These receptors were collected from an adult in good health.

This clone was detected once. The V gene is TRBV6-5, the J gene TRBJ1-2; no clear D gene. CDR1 and CDR2 (germline): MNHEY, SVGAGI. There are 13 residues in the CDR3. Between the trimmed V and J ends, which lost 10 bases and 5 bases, there was a span of 17 bases. This CDR3 reads CATIIGFPYGYTF. The CDR3 bases are TGTGCCACGATAATAGGATTTCCTTATGGCTACACCTTC.

V gene TRBV6-2 or TRBV6-3 combines with J gene TRBJ2-7; TRBD2 matches 7 bases. This CDR3 has 13 amino acids. Germline V lookup: CDR1 MNHEY, CDR2 SVGEGT. V lost 4 bases, J lost 2 bases, and 2 bases stayed unmatched. CDR3: CASSWEGTYEQYF. The CDR3 DNA reads TGTGCCAGCAGTTGGGAGGGTACCTACGAGCAGTACTTC.

This chain connects TRBV28 to TRBJ1-3, with TRBD1 identical over 8 bases. Germline V lookup: CDR1 MDHEN, CDR2 SYDVKM. V was clipped by 6 bases and J by 7 bases; unmatched bases: 11. This CDR3 has 15 amino acids. CDR3 protein: CASSTGGQESNTIYF. CDR3 coding DNA: TGTGCCAGCAGCACTGGGGGACAGGAAAGTAACACCATATATTTT.

The chain carries TRBV9 and TRBJ2-2; 7 bases are shared with TRBD2. The CDR3 runs to 16 residues. V lost 0 bases, J lost 4 bases, and 6 bases stayed unmatched. Germline values: CDR1 SGDLS, CDR2 YYNGEE. Written as DNA, the CDR3 is TGTGCCAGCAGCGTAGATCAGACTAGCAGCACCGGGGAGCTGTTTTTT. It encodes CASSVDQTSSTGELFF.

The V and J genes are TRBV7-2 and TRBJ2-7, with 8 bases fitting TRBD1. The junction had 12 bases not matched to a gene; V was cut back by 3 bases and J by 2 bases. The CDR3 covers 17 residues. The germline gives CDR1 SGHTA, CDR2 FQGNSA. CDR3 sequence: CASSFDRGGAGAYEQYF. CDR3 DNA sequence: TGTGCCAGCAGCTTTGACAGGGGCGGAGCAGGAGCCTACGAGCAGTACTTC.

V and J are TRBV3-1 (or the pseudogene TRBV3-2) and TRBJ1-2, with 7 bases matching TRBD1. V lost 11 bases to trimming and J lost 5 bases; unmatched junction nucleotides: 5. Germline CDR1 is LGHDT and CDR2 is YNNKEL (reference sequence). The CDR3 has 11 residues. CDR3 bases: TGTGCCGCAGGGGGAGATTATGGCTACACCTTC. Protein sequence: CAAGGDYGYTF.

V and J are TRBV18 and TRBJ1-4, with D perhaps matching TRBD1 (6 bases). Trimming took 2 bases from V and 5 from J, leaving 6 bases between them. The CDR3 covers 13 residues. Germline values: CDR1 KGHSH, CDR2 LQKENI. This CDR3 reads CASSPDRNEKLFF. CDR3 coding DNA: TGTGCCAGCTCACCAGACAGGAATGAAAAACTGTTTTTT.

The chain couples TRBV28 to TRBJ2-5; 8 bases agree with TRBD1. Germline CDR1 is MDHEN and CDR2 is SYDVKM. V dropped 5 bases and J dropped 6; count of bases not matched to a gene: 5. The CDR3 runs 13 residues. The CDR3 here is CASSPTGVKTQYF. The DNA for the CDR3 is TGTGCCAGCAGTCCGACAGGGGTGAAGACCCAGTACTTC.

Here the CDR3 reads CATSIAATNYEQYF. DNA of the CDR3: TGTGCCACCAGCATAGCGGCCACAAACTACGAGCAGTACTTC. The chain couples TRBV15 to TRBJ2-7; D possibly corresponds to TRBD2 (6 bases). V was trimmed by 4 bases and J by 3 bases, leaving 13 bases between them. CDR3 size: 14 residues. The germline V gene has CDR1 LNHNV and CDR2 YYDKDF (reference sequence).

The V gene is TRBV3-1 (or the pseudogene TRBV3-2), the J gene TRBJ1-1; D is unresolved. Trimming removed 4 bases from V and 4 bases from J, with 13 bases in between. The CDR3 runs 14 residues. Per the germline V gene, CDR1 is LGHDT and CDR2 is YNNKEL (reference sequence). As DNA, the CDR3 is TGTGCCAGCAGCCTCTCTGGACTCCTCACTGAAGCTTTCTTT. This gives the protein CASSLSGLLTEAFF.

The V call is TRBV28, the J call TRBJ2-3; D is ambiguous. The CDR3 covers 15 residues. Between the trimmed V and J ends, which lost 6 bases and 2 bases, there was a span of 15 bases. CDR1 and CDR2 from the germline V gene are MDHEN and SYDVKM. CDR3 sequence reads: CASSQGRLPTDTQYF. CDR3 sequence (DNA): TGTGCCAGCAGCCAAGGACGGCTACCCACAGATACGCAGTATTTT.

This chain uses TRBV29-1 with TRBJ2-1; D perhaps matches TRBD1 (6 bases). Trimming took 7 bases from V and 12 from J, leaving 22 bases between them. CDR3 size: 13 residues. Germline V lookup: CDR1 SQVTM, CDR2 ANQGSEA. CDR3 coding DNA: TGCAGCGCCCAGGGGACGGAGCTTGGGGTGCAGTTCTTC. As protein: CSAQGTELGVQFF.

The chain combines TRBV5-1 with TRBJ1-5, with TRBD1 matching 7 bases. Unmatched junction bases numbered 7, after V lost 0 bases and J lost 4 bases. The CDR3 totals 16 residues. Germline-derived CDR1 and CDR2 are SGHRS and YFSETQ. This CDR3 reads CASSLGNRGGNQPQHF. CDR3 bases: TGCGCCAGCAGCTTGGGGAACAGGGGAGGAAATCAGCCCCAGCATTTT.

The CDR3 here is CASWDYNEKLFF. The CDR3, as DNA: TGTGCCAGCTGGGATTATAATGAAAAACTGTTTTTT. This chain connects TRBV5-8 to TRBJ1-4, with D unclear. This CDR3 region has 12 residues. Germline V gene lookup returns CDR1 SGHTS and CDR2 YDEGEE. Deletions cut 7 bases from V and 4 bases from J, with 8 bases between.

This chain connects TRBV28 to TRBJ2-1; no definite D call. V shed 6 bases and J shed 4 bases, with 10 bases lying between them. The CDR3 loop spans 13 amino acids. In germline, CDR1 is MDHEN, CDR2 SYDVKM. CDR3 DNA: TGTGCCAGCAGCCTTGGGGAATACAATGAGCAGTTCTTC. Residues: CASSLGEYNEQFF.